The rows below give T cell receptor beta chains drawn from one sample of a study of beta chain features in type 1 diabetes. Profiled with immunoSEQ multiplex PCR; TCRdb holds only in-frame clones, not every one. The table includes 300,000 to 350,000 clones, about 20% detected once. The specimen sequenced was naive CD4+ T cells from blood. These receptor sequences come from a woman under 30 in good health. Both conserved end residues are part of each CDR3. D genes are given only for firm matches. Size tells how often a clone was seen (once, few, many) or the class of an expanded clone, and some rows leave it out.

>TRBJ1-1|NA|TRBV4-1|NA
TGCGCCAGCAGCCATTTGGGGGGTGAAGCTTTCTTT
CASSHLGGEAFF
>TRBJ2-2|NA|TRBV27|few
TGTGCCAGCAGTCTACGGGGAACCGGGGAGCTGTTTTTT
CASSLRGTGELFF
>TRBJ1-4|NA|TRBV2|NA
TGTGCCAGCCTCCCTCGCGGTTGGTATGAAAAACTGTTTTTT
CASLPRGWYEKLFF
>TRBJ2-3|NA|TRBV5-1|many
TGCGCCAGCAGCTTGGGACAGAGCACAGATACGCAGTATTTT
CASSLGQSTDTQYF
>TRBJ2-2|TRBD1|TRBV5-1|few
TGCGCCAGCAGCGCCCGACAGGGCATCACCGGGGAGCTGTTTTTT
CASSARQGITGELFF
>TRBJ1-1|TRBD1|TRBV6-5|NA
TGTGCCACCCAGGGACAGTTGAACACTGAAGCTTTCTTT
CATQGQLNTEAFF
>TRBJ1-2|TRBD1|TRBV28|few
TGTGCCAGCAGTCCGGGACAGGTGTTGTATGGCTACACCTTC
CASSPGQVLYGYTF
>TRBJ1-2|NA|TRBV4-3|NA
TGCGCCAGCAGCCAAGACTCAGGGTCCTATGGCTACACCTTC
CASSQDSGSYGYTF
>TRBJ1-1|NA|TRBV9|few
TGTGCCAGCAGCTTGAGGGCAGGTTTTGAAGCTTTCTTT
CASSLRAGFEAFF
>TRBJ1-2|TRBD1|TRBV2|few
TGTGCCAGCAGTGGAGGGACAGGGGGCGATGGCTACACCTTC
CASSGGTGGDGYTF
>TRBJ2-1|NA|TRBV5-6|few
TGTGCCAGCAGCTTGTGGAGTGAGCAGTTCTTC
CASSLWSEQFF
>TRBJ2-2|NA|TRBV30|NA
TGTGCCTGGAGTGTCCCGGACAGGAACACCGGGGAGCTGTTTTTT
CAWSVPDRNTGELFF
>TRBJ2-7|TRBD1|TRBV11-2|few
TGTGCCAGCAGGATACCGGGACAGGGGTTCCACGAGCAGTACTTC
CASRIPGQGFHEQYF
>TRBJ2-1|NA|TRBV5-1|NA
TGCGCCAGCAGCTTGGGGGCCGGGACACCCTACAATGAGCAGTTCTTC
CASSLGAGTPYNEQFF
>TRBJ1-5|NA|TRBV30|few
TGTGCCTGTGACAGGAAAGGCAATCAGCCCCAGCATTTT
CACDRKGNQPQHF
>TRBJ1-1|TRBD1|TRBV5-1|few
TGCGCCAGCAGCCGTTCAGGACAGGAGAAAGCGGCTTTCTTT
CASSRSGQEKAAFF
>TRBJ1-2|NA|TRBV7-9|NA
TGTGCCAGCAGCTTAGGGGCAGGGCTGGCTTATGGCTACACCTTC
CASSLGAGLAYGYTF
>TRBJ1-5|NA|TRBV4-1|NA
TGCGCCAGCAGCCAAGGTATCAGGGGCCGGGGCAATCAGCCCCAGCATTTT
CASSQGIRGRGNQPQHF
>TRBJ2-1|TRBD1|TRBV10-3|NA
TGTGCCATCAGGGGAGACAGGGACAATGAGCAGTTCTTC
CAIRGDRDNEQFF
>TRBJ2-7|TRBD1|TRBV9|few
TGTGCCAGCAGCAGAGCCGGGACAGGGGATTACGAGCAGTACTTC
CASSRAGTGDYEQYF
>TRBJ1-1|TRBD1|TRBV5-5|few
TGTGCCAGCAGCTGGACAGGGGACAACACTGAAGCTTTCTTT
CASSWTGDNTEAFF
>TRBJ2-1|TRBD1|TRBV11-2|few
TGTGCCAGCAGACTAGACAGGGACAATGAGCAGTTCTTC
CASRLDRDNEQFF
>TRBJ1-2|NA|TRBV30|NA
TGTGCCTGGATGGGGGGTCCCTATGGCTACACCTTC
CAWMGGPYGYTF
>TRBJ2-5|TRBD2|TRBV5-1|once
TGCGCCAGCAGCTTGGTGGTAGCGGGGCGTCAAGAGACCCAGTACTTC
CASSLVVAGRQETQYF
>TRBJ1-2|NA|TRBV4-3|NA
TGCGCCAGCAGTCCAGGGCAGTACAACTATGGCTACACCTTC
CASSPGQYNYGYTF
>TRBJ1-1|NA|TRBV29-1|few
TGCAGCGTTGGGGAGGGTGGAGGCACTGAAGCTTTCTTT
CSVGEGGGTEAFF
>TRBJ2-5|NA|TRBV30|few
TGTGCCTGGGGAGGACAAGAGACCCAGTACTTC
CAWGGQETQYF
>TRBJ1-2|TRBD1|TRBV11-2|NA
TGTGCCAGCAGCCCCGTGCTGGGACAGGTATCGGCTGGCTACACCTTC
CASSPVLGQVSAGYTF
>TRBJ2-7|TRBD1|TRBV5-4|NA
TGTGCCAGCAGCCCGGGACAGGGTCGGGCCGAGCAGTACTTC
CASSPGQGRAEQYF